This T cell receptor beta chain originates from a study of shared clonotypes between healthy human individuals. Study-wide results and caveats: About 4.5% of naive CD4 clonotypes were common to several donors.

Clones were sequenced by immunoSEQ multiplex PCR, and TCRdb holds only the in-frame ones, with some missing. The sample shows millions of clones, approximately 94% of them seen only once. Naive CD8 cells, CD45RO-negative and positively selected for CCR7, excluded terminally differentiated effector memory CD45RA+ cells. Within Nashville, Tennessee resided all donors, each a Caucasian adult. This CDR3 comprises 15 residues. Looked up from germline, CDR1 is SQVTM and CDR2 is ANQGSEA. V gave up 1 base and J gave up 6 bases; unmatched junction bases: 7. In regard to this clone: Its antigen is unidentified.

This sequence originates from a man between 18 and 35 years old in good health. Some clones in this sample may be carry-over from other donors' samples. The chain uses TRBV29-1 and TRBJ2-7; 12 bases agree with TRBD2. The sequenced material came from naive CD8+ T cells from PBMCs. CDR3 amino acids: CSVEVPSGRAGEQYF. The CDR3 nucleotides are TGCAGCGTTGAAGTTCCTAGCGGGAGGGCAGGCGAGCAGTACTTC.